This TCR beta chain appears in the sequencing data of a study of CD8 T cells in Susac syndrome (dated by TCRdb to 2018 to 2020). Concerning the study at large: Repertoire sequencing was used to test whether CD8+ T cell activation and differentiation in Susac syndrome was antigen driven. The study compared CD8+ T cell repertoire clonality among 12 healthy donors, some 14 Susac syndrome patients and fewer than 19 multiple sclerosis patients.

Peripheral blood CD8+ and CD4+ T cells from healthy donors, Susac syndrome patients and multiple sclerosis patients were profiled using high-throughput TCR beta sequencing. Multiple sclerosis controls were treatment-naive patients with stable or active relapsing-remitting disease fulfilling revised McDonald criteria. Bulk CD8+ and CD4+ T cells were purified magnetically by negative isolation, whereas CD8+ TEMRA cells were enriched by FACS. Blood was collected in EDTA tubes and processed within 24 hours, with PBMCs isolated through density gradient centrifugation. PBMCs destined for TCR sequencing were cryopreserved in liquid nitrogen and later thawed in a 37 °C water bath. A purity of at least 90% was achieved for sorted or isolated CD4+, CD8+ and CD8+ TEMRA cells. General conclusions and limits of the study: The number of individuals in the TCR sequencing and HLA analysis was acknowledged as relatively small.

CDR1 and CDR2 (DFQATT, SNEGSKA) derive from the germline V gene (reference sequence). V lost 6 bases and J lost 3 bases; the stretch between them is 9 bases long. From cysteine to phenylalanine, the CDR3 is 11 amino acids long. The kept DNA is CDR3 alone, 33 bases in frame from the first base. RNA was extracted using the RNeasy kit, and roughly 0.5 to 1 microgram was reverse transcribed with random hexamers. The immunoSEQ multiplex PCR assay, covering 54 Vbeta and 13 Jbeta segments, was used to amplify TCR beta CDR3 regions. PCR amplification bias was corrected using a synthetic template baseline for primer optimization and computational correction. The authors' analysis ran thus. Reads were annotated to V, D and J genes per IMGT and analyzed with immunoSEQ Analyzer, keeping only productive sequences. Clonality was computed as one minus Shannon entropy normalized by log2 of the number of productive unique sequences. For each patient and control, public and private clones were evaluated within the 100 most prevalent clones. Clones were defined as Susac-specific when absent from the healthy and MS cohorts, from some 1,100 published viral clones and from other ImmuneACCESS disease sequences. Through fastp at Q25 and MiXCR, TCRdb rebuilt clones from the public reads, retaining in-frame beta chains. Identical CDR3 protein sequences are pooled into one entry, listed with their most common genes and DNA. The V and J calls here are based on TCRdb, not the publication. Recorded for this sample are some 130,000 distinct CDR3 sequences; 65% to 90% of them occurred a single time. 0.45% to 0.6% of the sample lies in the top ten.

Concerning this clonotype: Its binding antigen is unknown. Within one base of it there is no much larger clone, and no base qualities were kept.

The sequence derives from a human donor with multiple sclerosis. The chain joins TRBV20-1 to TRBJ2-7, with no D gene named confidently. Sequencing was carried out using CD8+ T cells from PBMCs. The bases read TGCAGTGCCACCGACATCTACGAGCAGTACTTC. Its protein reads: CSATDIYEQYF.